What follows are 3 T cell receptor beta chains derived from one specimen sequenced in a study of blood T cell repertoires in COVID-19. Only in-frame clones appear in the TCRdb table, and some are missing; sequencing was by immunoSEQ multiplex PCR. Of around 300,000 clones listed, about 80% are singletons. The sample consisted of peripheral blood. These receptors were taken from a woman aged 50 to 60 who had recovered from COVID-19.

The chain has TRBV7-3 and TRBJ1-6; TRBD1 is a possible D gene (5 bases). The CDR3 length is 16 residues. Germline CDR1 and CDR2: SGHTA and FQGTGA. V was shortened by 1 base and J by 6 bases, with 13 bases between the two germline ends. The CDR3 here is CASSLNSHRTNSPLHF. As DNA, the CDR3 is TGTGCCAGCAGCTTAAATTCGCACAGGACTAATTCACCCCTCCACTTT.

The rearrangement links TRBV28 to TRBJ1-1; TRBD1 agrees at 9 bases. Unmatched junction bases numbered 12, after V lost 9 bases and J lost 1 base. Germline assignment: CDR1 MDHEN and CDR2 SYDVKM. This CDR3 is 16 amino acids long. CDR3 loop: CASSPSTGQGNTEAFF. In DNA, the CDR3 is TGTGCCAGTTCCCCATCCACGGGACAGGGGAACACTGAAGCTTTCTTT.

The genes are TRBV7-3 and TRBJ2-2, with 7 nucleotides matching TRBD1. This CDR3 is 14 amino acids long. V shed 3 bases and J 3 bases; nucleotides not matched to a gene: 1. Germline values: CDR1 SGHTA, CDR2 FQGTGA. The CDR3 loop is CASSFTGDTGELFF. CDR3 DNA: TGTGCCAGCAGCTTTACAGGGGACACCGGGGAGCTGTTTTTT.